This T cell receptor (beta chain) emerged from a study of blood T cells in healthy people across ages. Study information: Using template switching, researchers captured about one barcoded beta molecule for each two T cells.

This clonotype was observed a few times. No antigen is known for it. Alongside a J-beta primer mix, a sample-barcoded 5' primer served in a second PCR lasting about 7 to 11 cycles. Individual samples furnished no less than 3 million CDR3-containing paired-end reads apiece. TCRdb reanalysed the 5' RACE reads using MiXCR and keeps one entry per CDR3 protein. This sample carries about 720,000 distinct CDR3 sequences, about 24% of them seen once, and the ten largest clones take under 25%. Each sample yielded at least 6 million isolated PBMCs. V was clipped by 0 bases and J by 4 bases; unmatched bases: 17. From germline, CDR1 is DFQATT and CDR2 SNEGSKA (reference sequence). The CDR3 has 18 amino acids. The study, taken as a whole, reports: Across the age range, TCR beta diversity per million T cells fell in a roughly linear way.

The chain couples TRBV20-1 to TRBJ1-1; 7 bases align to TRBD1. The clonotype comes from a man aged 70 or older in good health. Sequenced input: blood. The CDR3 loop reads CSARDPEGPTGSGTEAFF. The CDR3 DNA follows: TGCAGTGCTAGAGATCCTGAGGGTCCGACAGGGTCGGGCACTGAAGCTTTCTTT.